This T cell receptor (beta chain) is from a study of blood T cell repertoires in COVID-19. TCRdb's table, derived via immunoSEQ multiplex PCR, lists solely in-frame clones and lacks some. This sample has tens of thousands of clones, with 85% to 90% found just once. V lost 4 bases and J lost 0; bases outside the gene matches: 4. This CDR3 is 15 amino acids long. The germline gives CDR1 MDHEN, CDR2 SYDVKM. This sequence originates from a man in his forties or fifties with acute or convalescent COVID-19. This sequence joins TRBV28 and TRBJ2-7; 9 positions match TRBD1. The specimen was peripheral blood. The CDR3 sequence is CASSSPGQGSYEQYF. The CDR3 bases are TGTGCCAGCAGTTCGCCGGGACAGGGCTCCTACGAGCAGTACTTC. The whole variable domain, filled in from reference TRBV28 and TRBJ2-7, reads DVKVTQSSRYLVKRTGEKVFLECVQDMDHENMFWYRQDPGLGLRLIYFSYDVKMKEKGDIPEGYSVSREKKERFSLILESASTNQTSMYLCASSSPGQGSYEQYFGPGTRLTVT.